Following are 8 T cell receptor beta chains from one sample sequenced in a study of siplizumab effects on memory and regulatory T cells. The data were produced by immunoSEQ multiplex PCR, yet TCRdb's version contains in-frame clones alone and is incomplete. Among 90,000 to 120,000 clones listed, around 95% were seen once. The specimen was Tregs sorted from blood. The receptors were sampled from a human donor in good health.

This sequence joins TRBV11-3 and TRBJ2-1; TRBD2 agrees at 12 bases. The CDR3 covers 16 residues. J was trimmed by 1 base and V by 3 bases; bases with no gene match: 1. Germline CDR1 reads SGHNT; CDR2 reads YENEEA. As DNA, the CDR3 is TGTGCCAGCAGCTTGACTAGCGGGAGTTCCTACAATGAGCAGTTCTTC. Encoded protein: CASSLTSGSSYNEQFF.

This clone occurred once. The chain carries TRBV7-8 and TRBJ1-4, with 9 bases lining up with TRBD1. In germline, CDR1 is SGHVS, CDR2 FQNEAQ. V lost 6 bases, J lost 4 bases, and 18 bases stayed unmatched. CDR3 length: 19 residues. The chain's CDR3 is CASSLGGRGQGPFNEKLFF. CDR3 bases: TGTGCCAGCAGTCTAGGGGGAAGGGGACAGGGACCTTTTAATGAAAAACTGTTTTTT.

The chain carries TRBV19 and TRBJ1-1; perhaps TRBD1 as D (6 bases). CDR1 LNHDA and CDR2 SQIVND come from the germline V gene (reference sequence). With 4 bases removed from V and 9 bases from J, the gap between germline ends came to 9 bases. CDR3 size: 11 residues. CDR3 DNA: TGTGCCAGTAGTAGAACAGGGCAAGCTTTCTTT. Amino acid sequence: CASSRTGQAFF.

This chain connects TRBV7-3 to TRBJ2-1, with 7 positions matching TRBD2. The V segment lost 2 bases and the J segment 8 bases; nucleotides outside the gene matches: 6. The CDR3 has 14 residues. Germline V CDR1 and CDR2: SGHTA, FQGTGA. Written as DNA, the CDR3 is TGTGCCAGCAGCTTAGGACTAGGGTCTCATGAGCAGTTCTTC. It specifies CASSLGLGSHEQFF.

Notes on this clone: This sample includes further DNA sequences coding for the same CDR3. The V call is TRBV18, the J call TRBJ2-3; no definite D call. Per the germline V gene, CDR1 is KGHSH and CDR2 is LQKENI. V was cut by 3 bases and J by 4 bases, with 2 bases left in between. The CDR3 extends over 11 amino acids. The DNA for the CDR3 is TGTGCCAGCTCACCGGCAGATACGCAGTATTTT. It translates to CASSPADTQYF.

CDR3: CASSPRGFPGANVLTF. The CDR3 bases are TGCGCCAGCAGCCCCAGGGGATTCCCTGGGGCCAACGTCCTGACTTTC. The chain is built from TRBV4-1 and TRBJ2-6; maybe TRBD1 (6 bases). The CDR3 has 16 amino acids. V gave up 4 bases and J gave up 2 bases, with 12 bases separating them. Germline loops: CDR1 MGHRA, CDR2 YSYEKL.

CDR3 protein: CASSRQGNTGELFF. CDR3 nucleotides: TGTGCCAGCAGTAGACAGGGAAACACCGGGGAGCTGTTTTTT. This sequence joins TRBV6-5 and TRBJ2-2, with 7 bases identical to TRBD1. Trimming cost V 5 bases and J 2 bases; bases outside gene matches: 2. Germline CDR1 and CDR2: MNHEY and SVGAGI. CDR3 length equals 14 residues.

This sequence joins TRBV5-1 and TRBJ2-3; 11 positions match TRBD2. Trimming at V came to 2 bases and at J to 6 bases, leaving 8 bases not matched to a gene. This CDR3 is 16 amino acids long. Per germline, CDR1 SGHRS and CDR2 YFSETQ. The CDR3 is CASSFPTSGTSDTQYF. Written as DNA, the CDR3 is TGCGCCAGCAGCTTCCCGACTAGCGGGACGTCTGATACGCAGTATTTT.